This TCR beta chain was obtained from a study of a mutant IDH1 vaccine in newly diagnosed glioma. Study summary: Vaccines were first given 4-6 weeks after radiotherapy alone, or with temozolomide cycles. Sex distribution of treated patients was about 62% male and approximately 38% female; mean age was about 40 years. Radiotherapy, temozolomide, or both had been given previously, and both were given to most. Notes on the study in general: Altogether, 93.3% of patients exhibited vaccine-induced immune responses.

Time point described: week 23, last vaccination. Every vaccination contained 300 ug of the mutant IDH1 20-mer peptide and was paired with topical imiquimod. The protocol was immunoSEQ multiplex PCR, while the TCRdb copy is restricted to in-frame clones and leaves out a portion. Of some 26,000 clones listed, approximately 80% were seen once; the top ten hold over 15%. The CDR3 spans 11 residues. Trimming cost V 1 base and J 6 bases, with 7 bases left between them. Germline-derived CDR1 and CDR2 are GTSNPN and SVGIG (reference sequence). As for this clone: What it binds is unknown.

The sequence came from a young woman with glioma. The chain has TRBV30 and TRBJ2-7; a possible D gene is TRBD1 (5 bases). The specimen was PBMCs, collected from a glioma patient whose treatment included an IDH1 peptide vaccine. As DNA, the CDR3 is TGTGCCTGGAGTGCTGGGGCCGAGCAGTACTTC. Its protein is CAWSAGAEQYF.